This entry lists 3 T cell receptor beta chains sequenced from one sample in a study of CD8 T cells in ankylosing spondylitis. TCRdb reprocessed the 5' RACE reads with MiXCR, giving one entry per CDR3 protein. The data show some 150,000 distinct CDR3 sequences, approximately 44% seen once. The sequenced sample consisted of synovial fluid, either unsorted or a sorted T cell fraction (not recorded which). The source of these receptors is a male donor with ankylosing spondylitis.

This clonotype was seen more than once but under ten times. The chain carries TRBV7-6 and TRBJ2-7; tentatively, D is TRBD2 (6 bases). The CDR3 loop spans 16 amino acids. The germline CDR1 and CDR2 sequences are SGHVS and FNYEAQ. The V end was cut by 1 base, the J end by 2 bases, with 15 bases between. The DNA of the CDR3 is TGTGCCAGCAGCTTAGGCTGGACGGGAGACACCTACGAGCAGTACTTC. It encodes CASSLGWTGDTYEQYF. The full variable domain, completed using reference TRBV7-6 and TRBJ2-7, is GAGVSQSPRYKVTKRGQDVALRCDPISGHVSLYWYRQALGQGPEFLTYFNYEAQQDKSGLPNDRFSAERPEGSISTLTIQRTEQRDSAMYRCASSLGWTGDTYEQYFGPGTRLTVT.

The V call is TRBV4-1, the J call TRBJ1-1; D call uncertain. CDR1 and CDR2 from the germline V gene are MGHRA and YSYEKL. Trimming left V 4 bases short and J 1 base short, with 19 bases between. CDR3 length: 17 residues. The CDR3 loop is CASSRPKVKGRNTEAFF. In DNA, the CDR3 is TGCGCCAGCAGCCGCCCAAAGGTTAAAGGCAGGAACACTGAAGCTTTCTTT.

This clonotype has only a few counts. This chain joins TRBV15 and TRBJ1-5, with a weak D call TRBD1 (6 bases). With 2 bases removed from V and 6 bases from J, the gap between germline ends came to 17 bases. Germline lookup yields CDR1 LNHNV and CDR2 YYDKDF (reference sequence). The CDR3 is 16 residues long. This CDR3 reads CATSRTLRGRSQPQHF. For the CDR3, the DNA is TGTGCCACCAGCAGAACCCTCAGGGGCAGGAGTCAGCCCCAGCATTTT.